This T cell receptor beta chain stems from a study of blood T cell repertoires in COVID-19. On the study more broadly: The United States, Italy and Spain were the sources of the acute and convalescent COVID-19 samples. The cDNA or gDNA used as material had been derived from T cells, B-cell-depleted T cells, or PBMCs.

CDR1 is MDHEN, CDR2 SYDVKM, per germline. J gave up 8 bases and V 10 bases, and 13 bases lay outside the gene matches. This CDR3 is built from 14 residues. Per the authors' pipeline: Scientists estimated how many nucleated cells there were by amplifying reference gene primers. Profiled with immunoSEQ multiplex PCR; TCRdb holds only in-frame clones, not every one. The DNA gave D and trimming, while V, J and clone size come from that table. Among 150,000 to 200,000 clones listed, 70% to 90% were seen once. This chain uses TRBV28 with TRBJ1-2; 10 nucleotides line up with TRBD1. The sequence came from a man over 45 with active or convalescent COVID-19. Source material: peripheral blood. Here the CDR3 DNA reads TGTGCCATCTCGTGGGGACAGGGGAGAGGAGGCTACACCTTC. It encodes CAISWGQGRGGYTF.